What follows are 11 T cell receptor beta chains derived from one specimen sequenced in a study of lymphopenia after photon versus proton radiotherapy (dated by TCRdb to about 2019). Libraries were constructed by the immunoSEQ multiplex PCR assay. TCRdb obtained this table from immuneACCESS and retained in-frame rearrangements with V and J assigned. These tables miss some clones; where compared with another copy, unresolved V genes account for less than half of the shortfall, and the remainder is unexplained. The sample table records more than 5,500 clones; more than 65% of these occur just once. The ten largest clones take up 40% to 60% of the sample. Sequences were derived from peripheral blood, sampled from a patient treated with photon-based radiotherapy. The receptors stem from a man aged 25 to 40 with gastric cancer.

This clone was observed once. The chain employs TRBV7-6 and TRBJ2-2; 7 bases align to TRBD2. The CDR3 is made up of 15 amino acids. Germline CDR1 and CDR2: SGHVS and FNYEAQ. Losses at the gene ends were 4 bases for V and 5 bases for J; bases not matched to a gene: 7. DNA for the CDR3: TGTGCCAGCAGCTCCCGGCGGGAGAAGACCGGGGAGCTGTTTTTT. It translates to CASSSRREKTGELFF.

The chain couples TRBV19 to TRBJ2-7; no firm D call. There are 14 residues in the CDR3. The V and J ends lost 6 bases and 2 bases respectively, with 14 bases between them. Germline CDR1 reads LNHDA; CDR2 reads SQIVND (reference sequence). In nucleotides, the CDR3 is TGTGCCAGTAGCCGGAACTTTGACGCCTACGAGCAGTACTTC. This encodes CASSRNFDAYEQYF. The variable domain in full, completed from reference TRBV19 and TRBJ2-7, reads DGGITQSPKYLFRKEGQNVTLSCEQNLNHDAMYWYRQDPGQGLRLIYYSQIVNDFQKGDIAEGYSVSREKKESFPLTVTSAQKNPTAFYLCASSRNFDAYEQYFGPGTRLTVT.

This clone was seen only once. The CDR3 sequence is CASSQLPQNTGELFF. The DNA for the CDR3 is TGCGCCAGCAGCCAACTCCCTCAGAACACCGGGGAGCTGTTTTTT. V and J are TRBV4-3 and TRBJ2-2, with D unclear. Trimming removed 2 bases from V and 1 base from J, with 8 bases in between. Germline lookup yields CDR1 LGHNA and CDR2 YSLEER. The CDR3 extends over 15 amino acids.

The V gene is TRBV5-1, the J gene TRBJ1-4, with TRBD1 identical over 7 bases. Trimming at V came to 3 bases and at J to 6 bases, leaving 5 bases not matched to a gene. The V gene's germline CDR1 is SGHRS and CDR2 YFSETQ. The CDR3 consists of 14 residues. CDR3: CASSSRDRDEKLFF. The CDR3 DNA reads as TGCGCCAGCAGCTCCCGGGACAGAGATGAAAAACTGTTTTTT.

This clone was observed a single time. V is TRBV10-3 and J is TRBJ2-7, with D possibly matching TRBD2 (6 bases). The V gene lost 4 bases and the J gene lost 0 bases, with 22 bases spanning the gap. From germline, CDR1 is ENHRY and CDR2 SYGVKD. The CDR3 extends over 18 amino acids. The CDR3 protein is CAISVGVGGRESSYEQYF. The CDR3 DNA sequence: TGTGCCATCAGTGTAGGGGTCGGAGGACGGGAGAGCTCCTACGAGCAGTACTTC.

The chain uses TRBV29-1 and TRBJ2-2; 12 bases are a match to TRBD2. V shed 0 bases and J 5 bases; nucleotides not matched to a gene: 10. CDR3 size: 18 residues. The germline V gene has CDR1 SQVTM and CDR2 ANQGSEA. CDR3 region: CSVEDRSSGGARTGELFF. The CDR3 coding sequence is TGCAGCGTTGAAGATCGCTCTAGCGGGGGGGCGCGTACCGGGGAGCTGTTTTTT.

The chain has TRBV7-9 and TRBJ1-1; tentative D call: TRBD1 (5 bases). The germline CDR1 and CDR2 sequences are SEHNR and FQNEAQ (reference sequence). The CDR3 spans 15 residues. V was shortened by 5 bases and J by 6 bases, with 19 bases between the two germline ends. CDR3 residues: CASSAGTGVGAEAFF. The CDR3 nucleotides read TGTGCCAGCAGCGCCGGGACCGGGGTTGGGGCTGAAGCTTTCTTT. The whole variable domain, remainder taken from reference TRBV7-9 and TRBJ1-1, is DTGVSQNPRHKITKRGQNVTFRCDPISEHNRLYWYRQTLGQGPEFLTYFQNEAQLEKSRLLSDRFSAERPKGSFSTLEIQRTEQGDSAMYLCASSAGTGVGAEAFFGQGTRLTVV.

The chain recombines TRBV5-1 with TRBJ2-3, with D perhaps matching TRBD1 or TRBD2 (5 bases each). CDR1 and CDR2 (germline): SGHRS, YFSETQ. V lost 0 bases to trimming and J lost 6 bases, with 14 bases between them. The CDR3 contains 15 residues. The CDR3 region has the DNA TGCGCCAGCAGCTTGGCTCGAGGGGAGAGGGATACGCAGTATTTT. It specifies CASSLARGERDTQYF.

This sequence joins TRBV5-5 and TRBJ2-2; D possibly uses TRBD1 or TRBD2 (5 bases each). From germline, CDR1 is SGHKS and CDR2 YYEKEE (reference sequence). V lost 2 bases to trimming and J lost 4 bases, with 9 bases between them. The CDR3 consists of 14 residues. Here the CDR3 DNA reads TGTGCCAGCAGCTTTGAGGGGCGCACCGGGGAGCTGTTTTTT. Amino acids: CASSFEGRTGELFF. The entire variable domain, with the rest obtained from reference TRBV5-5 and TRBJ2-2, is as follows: DAGVTQSPTHLIKTRGQQVTLRCSPISGHKSVSWYQQVLGQGPQFIFQYYEKEERGRGNFPDRFSARQFPNYSSELNVNALLLGDSALYLCASSFEGRTGELFFGEGSRLTVL.

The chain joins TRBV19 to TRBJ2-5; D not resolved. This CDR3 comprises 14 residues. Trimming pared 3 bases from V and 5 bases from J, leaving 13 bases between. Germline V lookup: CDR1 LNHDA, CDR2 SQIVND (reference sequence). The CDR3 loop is CASSMETLGETQYF. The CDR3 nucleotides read TGTGCCAGTAGTATGGAGACACTCGGGGAGACCCAGTACTTC. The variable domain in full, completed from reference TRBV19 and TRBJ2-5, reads DGGITQSPKYLFRKEGQNVTLSCEQNLNHDAMYWYRQDPGQGLRLIYYSQIVNDFQKGDIAEGYSVSREKKESFPLTVTSAQKNPTAFYLCASSMETLGETQYFGPGTRLLVL.

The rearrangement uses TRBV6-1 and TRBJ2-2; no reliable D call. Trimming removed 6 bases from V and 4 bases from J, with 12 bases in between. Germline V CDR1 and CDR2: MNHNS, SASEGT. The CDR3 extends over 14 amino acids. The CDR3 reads CASSIRLGTGELFF. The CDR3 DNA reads TGTGCCAGCAGCATTCGGCTGGGCACCGGGGAGCTGTTTTTT.